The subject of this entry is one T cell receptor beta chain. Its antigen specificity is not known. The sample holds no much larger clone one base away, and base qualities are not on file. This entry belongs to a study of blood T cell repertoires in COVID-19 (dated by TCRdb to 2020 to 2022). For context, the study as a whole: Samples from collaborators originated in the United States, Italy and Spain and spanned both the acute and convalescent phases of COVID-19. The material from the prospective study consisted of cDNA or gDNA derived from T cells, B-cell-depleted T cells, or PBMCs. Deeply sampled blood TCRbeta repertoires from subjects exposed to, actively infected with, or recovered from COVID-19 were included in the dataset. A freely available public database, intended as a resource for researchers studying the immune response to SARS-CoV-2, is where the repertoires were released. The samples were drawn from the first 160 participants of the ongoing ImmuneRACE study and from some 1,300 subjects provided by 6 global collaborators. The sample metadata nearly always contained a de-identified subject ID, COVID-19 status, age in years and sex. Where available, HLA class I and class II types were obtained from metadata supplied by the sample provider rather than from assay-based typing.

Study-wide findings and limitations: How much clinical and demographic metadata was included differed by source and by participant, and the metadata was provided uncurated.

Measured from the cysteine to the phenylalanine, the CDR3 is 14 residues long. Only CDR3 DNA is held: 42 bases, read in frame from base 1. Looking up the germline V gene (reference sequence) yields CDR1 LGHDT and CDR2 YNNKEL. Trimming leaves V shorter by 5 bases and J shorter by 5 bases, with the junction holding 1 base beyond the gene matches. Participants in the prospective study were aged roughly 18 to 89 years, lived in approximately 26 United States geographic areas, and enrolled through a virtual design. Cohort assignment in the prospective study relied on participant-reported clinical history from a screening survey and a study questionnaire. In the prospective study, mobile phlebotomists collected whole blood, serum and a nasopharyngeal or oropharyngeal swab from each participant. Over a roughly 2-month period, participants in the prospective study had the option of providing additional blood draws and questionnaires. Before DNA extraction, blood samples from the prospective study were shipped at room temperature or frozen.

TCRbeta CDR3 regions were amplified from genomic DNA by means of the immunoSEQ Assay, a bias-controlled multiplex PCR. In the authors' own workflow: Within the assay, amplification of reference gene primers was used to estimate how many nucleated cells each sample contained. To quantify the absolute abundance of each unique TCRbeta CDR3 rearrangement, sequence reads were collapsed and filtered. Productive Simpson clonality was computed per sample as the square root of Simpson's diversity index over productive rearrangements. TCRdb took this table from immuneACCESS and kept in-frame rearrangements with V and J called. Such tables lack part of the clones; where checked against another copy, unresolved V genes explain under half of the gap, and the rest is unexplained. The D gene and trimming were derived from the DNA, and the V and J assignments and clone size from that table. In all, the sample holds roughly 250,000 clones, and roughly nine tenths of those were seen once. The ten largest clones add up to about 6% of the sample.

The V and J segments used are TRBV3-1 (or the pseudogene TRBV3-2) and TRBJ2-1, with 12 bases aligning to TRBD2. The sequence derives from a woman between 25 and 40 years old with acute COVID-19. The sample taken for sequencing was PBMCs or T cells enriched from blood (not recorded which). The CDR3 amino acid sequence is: CASSTSGGNNEQFF. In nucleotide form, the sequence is TGTGCCAGCAGCACTAGCGGGGGGAACAATGAGCAGTTCTTC.